This TCR beta chain was documented in a study of T cell responses to AZD1222 COVID-19 vaccine. In the study overall: Pooling covered second doses at about 4 or about 12 weeks. Study-wide results and limits: Spike-specific TCR repertoires showed rising breadth and depth after two AZD1222 doses. Baseline seropositivity characterized only a handful of AZD1222 recipients.

The germline CDR1 and CDR2 sequences are MDHEN and SYDVKM. V lost 5 bases, J lost 7 bases, and 14 bases lay in between. CDR3 length equals 13 residues. Only in-frame clones appear in the TCRdb table, and some are missing; sequencing was by immunoSEQ multiplex PCR. The repertoire has some 120,000 clones, 80% to 90% of them found once; the top ten carry about 1.4%. To note about this clone: Antigen specificity is unknown.

The chain uses TRBV28 and TRBJ1-2; D perhaps matches TRBD1 (6 bases). The TCR originated in an adult in good health. The sample consisted of peripheral blood, taken on day 0 of AZD1222 vaccination. CDR3 loop: CASSLTGTSGYTF. The CDR3 region has the DNA TGTGCCAGCAGTCTTACAGGGACTTCTGGCTACACCTTC.